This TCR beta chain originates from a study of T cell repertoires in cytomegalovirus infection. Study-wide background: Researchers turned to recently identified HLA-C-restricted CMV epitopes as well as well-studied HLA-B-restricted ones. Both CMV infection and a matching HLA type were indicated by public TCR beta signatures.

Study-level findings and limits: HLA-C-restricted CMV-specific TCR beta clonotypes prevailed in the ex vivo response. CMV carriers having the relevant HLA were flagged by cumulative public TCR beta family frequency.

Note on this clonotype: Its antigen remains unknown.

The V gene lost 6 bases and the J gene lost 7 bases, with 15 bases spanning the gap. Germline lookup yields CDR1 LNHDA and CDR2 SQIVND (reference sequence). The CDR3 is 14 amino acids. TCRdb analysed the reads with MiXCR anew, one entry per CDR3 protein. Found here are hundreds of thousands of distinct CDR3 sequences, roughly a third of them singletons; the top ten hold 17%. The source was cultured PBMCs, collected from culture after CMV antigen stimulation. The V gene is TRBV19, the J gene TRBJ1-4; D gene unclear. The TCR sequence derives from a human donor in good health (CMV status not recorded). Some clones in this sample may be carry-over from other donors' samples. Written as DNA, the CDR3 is TGTGCCAGTAGCTATAGCGGACGAACTGAAAAACTGTTTTTT. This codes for CASSYSGRTEKLFF.